The entry below gives a single T cell receptor (beta chain) sequence along with its context. This sample stems from a study of blood T cell repertoires in COVID-19. Study overall: From T cells, B-cell-depleted T cells, or PBMCs came the material, which was cDNA or gDNA.

Participants came from some 23 US areas, aged roughly 18 to 95 years. In assigning cohorts, the study relied on participant-reported clinical history. Donors in Cohort 3 counted as recovered after two negative PCRs, clearance, or symptom resolution. The method was immunoSEQ multiplex PCR; TCRdb's version includes in-frame clones alone and lacks a portion of them. The sample carries more than 300,000 clones, 85% to 90% recorded once. Sequenced input: PBMCs or T cells enriched from blood (not recorded which). The TCR comes from a woman in her late teens or twenties who had recovered from COVID-19.

CDR3 region: CACSGQPSSYGYTF. CDR3 bases: TGTGCCTGCTCGGGACAGCCTTCTAGCTATGGCTACACCTTC. The gene calls are TRBV30 and TRBJ1-2; 7 bases are shared with TRBD1. The CDR3 totals 14 residues. The germline gives CDR1 GTSNPN, CDR2 SVGIG (reference sequence). Unmatched junction bases numbered 11, after V lost 6 bases and J lost 4 bases.